A selection of T cell receptor beta chains follows, all from one sample in a study of cytomegalovirus exposure and HLA in healthy donors. Assay: immunoSEQ multiplex PCR; the TCRdb copy retains only in-frame clones and omits some. This sample's clone table lists 150,000 to 250,000 clones. Sequenced material: PBMCs. These receptors originate from a boy between 5 and 17 years old in good health and CMV-seronegative. Both conserved end residues are part of each CDR3. The order of the fields is J gene, V gene, D gene, CDR3 protein, CDR3 DNA. A D gene is named only where the DNA matches it firmly.

>TRBJ2-1|TRBV9|NA
CASSPKQRAGPFSYNEQFF
TGTGCCAGCAGCCCCAAGCAGAGGGCCGGGCCGTTCTCCTACAATGAGCAGTTCTTC
>TRBJ2-7|TRBV13|TRBD1
CASSQRGDRDVEQYF
TGTGCCAGCAGCCAAAGGGGGGACAGGGACGTCGAGCAGTACTTC
>TRBJ2-1|TRBV30|TRBD2
CASFGQRDPFDEQFF
TGTGCCTCCTTTGGGCAGCGGGACCCTTTCGATGAGCAGTTCTTC
>TRBJ1-3|TRBV7-9|NA
CASSLISGNTIYF
TGTGCCAGCAGCTTAATCTCCGGAAACACCATATATTTT
>TRBJ1-4|TRBV5-1|TRBD1
CASSAEQGTNEKLFF
TGCGCCAGCAGCGCCGAACAGGGGACTAATGAAAAACTGTTTTTT
>TRBJ2-5|TRBV6-5|NA
CASSRGHLQETQYF
TGTGCCAGCAGTCGGGGACACCTCCAAGAGACCCAGTACTTC
>TRBJ1-5|TRBV4-1|TRBD1
CASSLPTGVGVRQPQHF
TGCGCCAGCAGCCTTCCTACAGGGGTCGGCGTTAGGCAGCCCCAGCATTTT
>TRBJ2-2|TRBV2|TRBD2
CASSSSGVNPGELFF
TGTGCCAGCAGTTCTAGCGGGGTAAACCCCGGGGAGCTGTTTTTT
>TRBJ1-3|TRBV9|NA
CASRRGGANSGNTIYF
TGTGCCAGCAGGCGGGGTGGGGCGAACTCTGGAAACACCATATATTTT
>TRBJ1-4|TRBV10-1|NA
CASSESMGLDQKLFF
TGCGCCAGCAGTGAGTCTATGGGCCTTGATCAAAAACTGTTTTTT
>TRBJ2-7|TRBV2|NA
CASRDSEGSASEQYF
TGTGCCAGCAGGGACTCCGAAGGAAGCGCGAGCGAGCAGTACTTC
>TRBJ2-7|TRBV7-2|NA
CASSLLGVHYF
TGTGCCAGCAGCCTCCTAGGGGTCCACTACTTC
>TRBJ2-7|TRBV7-3|TRBD1
CASSLTGGDEQYF
TGTGCCAGCAGCCTGACAGGGGGGGACGAGCAGTACTTC
>TRBJ1-5|TRBV6-5|NA
CASSYYRGQPQHF
TGTGCCAGCAGTTACTACCGGGGTCAGCCCCAGCATTTT
>TRBJ2-3|TRBV5-1|NA
CASSLEGGTDTQYF
TGCGCCAGCAGCTTGGAGGGAGGCACAGATACGCAGTATTTT
>TRBJ2-2|TRBV5-3|TRBD2
CARSLDGGGNNTGELFF
TGTGCCAGAAGCTTGGACGGGGGGGGAAATAACACCGGGGAGCTGTTTTTT
>TRBJ2-2|TRBV7-8|NA
CASSAGTGFGAGELFF
NA
>TRBJ1-6|TRBV28|TRBD1
CASRGPGAGGSPLHF
TGTGCCAGCAGGGGACCGGGGGCAGGGGGTTCACCCCTCCACTTT
>TRBJ2-7|TRBV30|TRBD2
CAWSPTAGALSYEQYF
TGTGCCTGGAGTCCAACAGCGGGGGCCCTCTCCTACGAGCAGTACTTC
>TRBJ2-1|TRBV5-1|TRBD2
CASSFLAGANNEQFF
TGCGCCAGCAGCTTCCTAGCGGGGGCCAACAATGAGCAGTTCTTC
>TRBJ2-5|TRBV2|NA
CASSEDTGGWRIMETQYF
TGTGCCAGCAGTGAAGATACGGGGGGCTGGAGGATTATGGAGACCCAGTACTTC
>TRBJ1-1|TRBV11-2|NA
CASTSSALRGTEAFF
TGTGCCAGCACTTCCTCGGCCTTGCGCGGCACTGAAGCTTTCTTT
>TRBJ2-7|TRBV5-6|TRBD1
CASSRNRGYEQYF
TGTGCCAGCAGCCGGAACAGGGGATACGAGCAGTACTTC
>TRBJ1-6|TRBV11-2|TRBD1
CASSLDLTGGFNSPLHF
TGTGCCAGCAGCTTAGATCTGACAGGGGGCTTTAATTCACCCCTCCACTTT
>TRBJ1-5|TRBV4-1|TRBD1
CASSPAGQRNQPQHF
TGCGCCAGCAGCCCTGCGGGACAGAGAAATCAGCCCCAGCATTTT
>TRBJ2-5|TRBV2|TRBD2
CASSEARLAGGLGETQYF
TGTGCCAGCAGTGAAGCTCGGCTAGCGGGGGGGCTGGGAGAGACCCAGTACTTC
>TRBJ2-1|TRBV27|NA
CASSVGRPYNEQFF
TGTGCCAGCAGTGTCGGGAGACCCTACAATGAGCAGTTCTTC
>TRBJ1-1|TRBV7-9|TRBD1
CASSSQGSSRGTEAFF
TGTGCCAGCAGCTCACAGGGGAGCTCTCGGGGAACTGAAGCTTTCTTT
>TRBJ1-2|TRBV29-1|TRBD1
CSVGAGTGAYGYTF
TGCAGCGTCGGGGCCGGGACAGGGGCCTATGGCTACACCTTC
>TRBJ1-1|TRBV9|TRBD1
CASSADRGNTEAFF
TGTGCCAGCAGCGCTGACAGGGGGAACACTGAAGCTTTCTTT
>TRBJ1-2|TRBV6-5|TRBD1
CASSRGQGDYGYTF
TGTGCCAGCAGCCGTGGACAGGGCGACTATGGCTACACCTTC
>TRBJ1-5|TRBV30|TRBD1
CACTGQGNQPQHF
TGTGCCTGCACAGGACAGGGTAATCAGCCCCAGCATTTT
>TRBJ2-3|TRBV9|NA
CASSETPGSGSDTQYF
TGTGCCAGCAGCGAGACCCCCGGGAGCGGGTCAGATACGCAGTATTTT
>TRBJ1-1|TRBV4-1|NA
CASSHDSENTEAFF
TGCGCCAGCAGCCACGACTCAGAGAACACTGAAGCTTTCTTT
>TRBJ1-5|TRBV7-2|NA
CASSLASTALNQPQHF
TGTGCCAGCAGCTTAGCTTCGACAGCTCTCAATCAGCCCCAGCATTTT
>TRBJ1-3|TRBV11-3|NA
CASSPSGGNTIYF
TGTGCCAGCAGCCCCTCGGGTGGAAACACCATATATTTT
>TRBJ1-6|TRBV7-9|TRBD1
CASSSGQGASSYNSPLHF
TGTGCCAGCAGCTCAGGACAGGGCGCAAGCTCCTATAATTCACCCCTCCACTTT
>TRBJ1-2|TRBV5-1|NA
CASSLRGGGREDLYGYTF
TGCGCCAGCAGCTTGAGGGGCGGGGGGCGCGAGGACCTGTATGGCTACACCTTC
>TRBJ1-1|TRBV30|NA
CAWSVFSNMNTEAFF
TGTGCCTGGAGTGTCTTTAGCAACATGAACACTGAAGCTTTCTTT
>TRBJ1-1|TRBV6-6|NA
CASSYGTLTEAFF
TGTGCCAGCAGTTACGGGACTCTCACTGAAGCTTTCTTT
>TRBJ1-4|TRBV7-2|TRBD1
CASSPGGLREKLFF
TGTGCCAGCAGCCCAGGGGGTCTTCGAGAAAAACTGTTTTTT
>TRBJ2-1|TRBV5-1|TRBD2
CASSTSRGGGHEQFF
TGCGCCAGCAGCACCTCCCGCGGGGGGGGGCATGAGCAGTTCTTC
>TRBJ1-2|TRBV30|NA
CAWSAGLNYGYTF
TGTGCCTGGAGCGCGGGCCTAAACTATGGCTACACCTTC
>TRBJ2-6|TRBV6-1|NA
CASSEVGSPRTNVLTF
TGTGCCAGCAGTGAAGTAGGCAGTCCTAGAACCAACGTCCTGACTTTC
>TRBJ2-5|TRBV7-6|TRBD2
CASSLVAGTGGGETQYF
TGTGCCAGCAGCTTAGTAGCCGGGACCGGGGGGGGAGAGACCCAGTACTTC
>TRBJ1-1|TRBV4-2|NA
CASSQDIASAEAFF
TGTGCCAGCAGCCAAGACATCGCCAGCGCTGAAGCTTTCTTT
>TRBJ2-3|TRBV15|TRBD2
CATSRVGSGGNTDTQYF
TGTGCCACCAGCAGAGTCGGGTCGGGGGGGAACACAGATACGCAGTATTTT
>TRBJ2-2|TRBV5-6|TRBD1
CASSWDRNTGELFF
TGTGCCAGCAGCTGGGACAGGAACACCGGGGAGCTGTTTTTT
>TRBJ2-1|TRBV15|TRBD1
CATSRGDRAYNEQFF
TGTGCCACCAGCAGAGGGGACAGAGCCTACAATGAGCAGTTCTTC
>TRBJ1-1|TRBV6-5|NA
CASKLGGSNTEAFF
TGTGCCAGCAAGCTCGGGGGGAGTAACACTGAAGCTTTCTTT
>TRBJ1-1|TRBV11-2|NA
CASSRPGGTEAFF
TGTGCCAGCAGCCGGCCTGGCGGGACTGAAGCTTTCTTT
>TRBJ2-7|TRBV5-8|NA
CASSLQGAVEQYF
TGTGCCAGCAGCTTACAGGGAGCGGTGGAGCAGTACTTC
>TRBJ1-3|TRBV4-1|TRBD1
CASSHHFRDRGVSGNTIYF
TGCGCCAGCAGCCACCATTTCCGGGACAGGGGGGTCTCTGGAAACACCATATATTTT
>TRBJ2-3|TRBV27|NA
CASSYLFEGHGGGRDTQYF
TGTGCCAGCAGTTATCTATTTGAGGGACATGGAGGAGGAAGGGATACGCAGTATTTT
>TRBJ1-1|TRBV5-8|NA
CASSLPLHQLPHSNTEAFF
TGTGCCAGCAGCTTACCATTACACCAATTACCTCATTCTAACACTGAAGCTTTCTTT
>TRBJ2-3|TRBV19|TRBD2
CASSIPASGRHTQYF
TGTGCCAGTAGTATTCCGGCTAGCGGGCGCCATACGCAGTATTTT